The present TCR beta chain was sequenced within a study of radiotherapy plus CTLA-4 blockade in lung cancer (dated by TCRdb to 2016 to 2019). Background on the whole study: Among enrolled patients, around 18% had an objective response and 25% to 35% reached disease control.

To prepare the library, the immunoSEQ multiplex PCR assay was applied. Imported from immuneACCESS, the table was reduced by TCRdb to in-frame sequences with V and J called. These copies leave out some clones; in studies compared against another copy, an unresolved V gene accounts for under half, and the cause of the remainder is not known. The sample has around 95,000 clones on record, roughly 80% of them singletons. Around 0.79% of the sample is held by the ten biggest clonotypes. The germline V gene yields MDHEN for CDR1 and SYDVKM for CDR2. Including the terminal cysteine and phenylalanine, the CDR3 comprises 17 residues. Left in the record is the CDR3 DNA by itself, 51 bases read in frame from the first base. V has 4 bases trimmed and J has 6 bases trimmed; junction bases matching no gene number 11. Beyond this particular receptor, the publication reports: TCR clones derived from tumors expanded in peripheral blood after treatment with radiotherapy and ipilimumab. Early dynamic changes in blood T cell clones, together with increased serum interferon-beta after radiation, were reported as the strongest predictors of response.

The study tested focal radiation therapy combined with CTLA-4 blockade (ipilimumab) in patients with chemo-refractory metastatic non-small-cell lung cancer. About this clone itself: Its recognized antigen is unknown. Base qualities are not recorded, but no much larger clone differs from it by a single base.

The TCR was taken from a human donor with non-small cell lung cancer who had stable disease on radiotherapy plus ipilimumab. This receptor chain uses TRBV28 and TRBJ2-3; TRBD2 aligns with 12 central bases. Here the sequenced sample was peripheral blood, taken from a patient treated with radiotherapy plus ipilimumab. DNA sequence: TGTGCCAGCAGTTCCGGACTAGCGGGACCCTCCGGGGATACGCAGTATTTT. Its product reads: CASSSGLAGPSGDTQYF.